The 8 T cell receptor beta chains below all came from one sample that was sequenced in a study of radiation and T cells in renal cell carcinoma. Measured with immunoSEQ multiplex PCR; TCRdb has only the in-frame clones, and not every one. The sample includes just over 95,000 clones, about 79% of them seen just once. Regarding time point: blood 4 weeks post-SBRT, at nephrectomy. Noted treatment: 15 Gy SBRT to primary tumor, nephrectomy 4 weeks later. The sample in question was blood, obtained from a patient whose treatment included radiotherapy and nephrectomy. The receptors stem from a man aged 60-69 years with renal cell carcinoma.

V usage is TRBV5-1 and J usage is TRBJ1-6; no firm D call. Germline V gives CDR1 SGHRS, CDR2 YFSETQ. V lost 0 bases, J lost 6 bases, and 10 bases lay in between. The CDR3 spans 15 residues. The CDR3 sequence: CASSLETGPNSPLHF. In nucleotides, the CDR3 is TGCGCCAGCAGCTTGGAGACGGGCCCTAATTCACCCCTCCACTTT.

This clone is deemed medium-sized. The rearrangement links TRBV4-3 to TRBJ2-3; 12 bases agree with TRBD2. Germline assignment: CDR1 LGHNA and CDR2 YSLEER. Losses at the gene ends were 3 bases for V and 6 bases for J; bases not matched to a gene: 4. The CDR3 contains 15 residues. The CDR3 here is CASSHSSGRGDTQYF. The CDR3 DNA reads as TGCGCCAGCAGCCATTCTAGCGGGAGGGGGGATACGCAGTATTTT.

The rearrangement links TRBV5-1 to TRBJ2-1; D possibly matches TRBD1 or TRBD2 (6 bases each). The germline V gene encodes CDR1 SGHRS and CDR2 YFSETQ. CDR3 length equals 15 residues. Between the trimmed V and J ends, which lost 6 bases and 5 bases, there was a span of 18 bases. The CDR3 is CASNGWGPGDNEQFF. The CDR3 nucleotides read TGCGCCAGCAACGGGTGGGGGCCGGGAGACAATGAGCAGTTCTTC.

The chain uses TRBV6-5 and TRBJ2-2; D ambiguous. The CDR3 is 15 amino acids. Deletions cut 5 bases from V and 1 base from J, with 11 bases between. CDR1 MNHEY and CDR2 SVGAGI come from the germline V gene. The CDR3, as DNA: TGTGCCAGCAGTATGAGACCCAGGAACACCGGGGAGCTGTTTTTT. Translated: CASSMRPRNTGELFF.

This chain uses TRBV30 with TRBJ2-3; no definite D call. V was clipped by 0 bases and J by 3 bases, with 13 bases between them. This CDR3 spans 15 amino acids. Germline V CDR1 and CDR2: GTSNPN, SVGIG (reference sequence). CDR3 loop: CAWSVEPFQTDTQYF. As DNA, the CDR3 is TGTGCCTGGAGTGTCGAACCCTTCCAGACAGATACGCAGTATTTT.

The chain links TRBV30 to TRBJ2-7; D uncertain. CDR1 and CDR2 (germline): GTSNPN, SVGIG (reference sequence). The CDR3 consists of 12 residues. With 3 bases removed from V and 0 bases from J, the gap between germline ends came to 6 bases. In nucleotides, the CDR3 is TGTGCCTGGAGAAGTAACTCCTACGAGCAGTACTTC. Its translation: CAWRSNSYEQYF. Complete variable domain (other parts from reference TRBV30 and TRBJ2-7): SQTIHQWPATLVQPVGSPLSLECTVEGTSNPNLYWYRQAAGRGLQLLFYSVGIGQISSEVPQNLSASRPQDRQFILSSKKLLLSDSGFYLCAWRSNSYEQYFGPGTRLTVT.

This clone occurred once. The chain recombines TRBV2 with TRBJ1-5; D possibly corresponds to TRBD1 (5 bases). Germline values: CDR1 SNHLY, CDR2 FYNNEI. Between the trimmed V and J ends, which lost 2 bases and 8 bases, there was a span of 19 bases. The CDR3 spans 16 residues. The CDR3 DNA follows: TGTGCCAGCAGTGAACGGCAGGGTCGCCTTGGGAAGCCCCAGCATTTT. This codes for CASSERQGRLGKPQHF.

The CDR3 bases are TGTGCTAGTGGACCCCAGGGGAGTGAGCAGTTCTTC. It translates to CASGPQGSEQFF. The chain joins TRBV12-5 to TRBJ2-1; possibly TRBD1 for D (6 bases). There are 12 residues in the CDR3. The V end was cut by 6 bases, the J end by 9 bases, with 12 bases between. Germline V gives CDR1 LGHNT, CDR2 FRNRAP.